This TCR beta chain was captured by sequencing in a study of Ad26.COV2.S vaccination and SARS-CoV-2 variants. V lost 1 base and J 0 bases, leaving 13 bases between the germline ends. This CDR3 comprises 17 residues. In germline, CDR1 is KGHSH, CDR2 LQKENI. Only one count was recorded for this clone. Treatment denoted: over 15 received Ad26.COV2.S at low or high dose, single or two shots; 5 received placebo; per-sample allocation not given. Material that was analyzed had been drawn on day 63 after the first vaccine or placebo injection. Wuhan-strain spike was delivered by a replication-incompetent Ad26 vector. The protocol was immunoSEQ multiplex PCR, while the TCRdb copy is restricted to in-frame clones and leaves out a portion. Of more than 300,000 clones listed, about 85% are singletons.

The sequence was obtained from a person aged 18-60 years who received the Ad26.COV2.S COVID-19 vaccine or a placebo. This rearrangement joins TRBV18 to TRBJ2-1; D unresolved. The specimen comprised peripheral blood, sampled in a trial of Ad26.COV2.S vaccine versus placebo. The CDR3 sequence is CASSPQGSGSSYNEQFF. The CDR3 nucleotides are TGTGCCAGCTCACCACAGGGCTCGGGCAGCTCCTACAATGAGCAGTTCTTC. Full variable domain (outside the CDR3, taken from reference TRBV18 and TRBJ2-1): NAGVMQNPRHLVRRRGQEARLRCSPMKGHSHVYWYRQLPEEGLKFMVYLQKENIIDESGMPKERFSAEFPKEGPSILRIQQVVRGDSAAYFCASSPQGSGSSYNEQFFGPGTRLTVL.